The entry below gives a single T cell receptor (beta chain) sequence along with its context. The target antigen is unknown. CDR3 size: 15 residues. CDR1 is MDHEN, CDR2 SYDVKM, per germline. V lost 2 bases and J lost 1, with 11 bases in between. These data come from a study of blood T cells in healthy people across ages. Notes on the study in general: Diversity estimates drawn from one million T cells were deemed underestimates.

A second roughly 6 to 12 cycle PCR used barcoded and J-beta primers. Using its own MiXCR run on the 5' RACE reads, TCRdb lists one record per CDR3 protein. The sample includes around 1,800,000 distinct CDR3 sequences, about two fifths seen only once; the top ten take about 23%. The sequenced material came from blood. The source of this sequence is a human donor in good health. V usage is TRBV28 and J usage is TRBJ2-5; D assignment may be TRBD1 or TRBD2 (5 bases each). The DNA of the CDR3 is TGTGCCAGCAGTTTAGTTGAGGGGCGCCAAGAGACCCAGTACTTC. This sequence encodes CASSLVEGRQETQYF.